The 28 T cell receptor beta chains below come from one sample, sequenced in a study of blood T cell repertoires in COVID-19. Clones were read by immunoSEQ multiplex PCR, and TCRdb kept only the in-frame ones, dropping some. This table holds more than 150,000 clones, 83% found once. The sequenced material came from peripheral blood. The origin of the receptors is a woman aged 40 to 50 with acute or convalescent COVID-19.

The chain couples TRBV15 to TRBJ1-6; the D gene is possibly TRBD1 (6 bases). Between the trimmed V and J ends, which lost 1 base and 0 bases, there was a span of 10 bases. The CDR3 contains 17 residues. The V gene's germline CDR1 is LNHNV and CDR2 YYDKDF (reference sequence). CDR3 sequence: CATSRGGGGSYNSPLHF. The DNA of the CDR3 is TGTGCCACCAGCAGAGGAGGGGGGGGCTCCTATAATTCACCCCTCCACTTT.

In DNA, the CDR3 is TGTGCCATCAGCCCGACCGGGACAGCGAACACTGAAGCTTTCTTT. Amino acid sequence: CAISPTGTANTEAFF. This sequence joins TRBV10-3 and TRBJ1-1; 7 bases align to TRBD1. The CDR3 runs to 15 residues. V lost 6 bases to trimming and J lost 1 base; unmatched junction nucleotides: 8. The germline V gene has CDR1 ENHRY and CDR2 SYGVKD.

The V gene is TRBV12-3 or TRBV12-4, the J gene TRBJ1-1; the D is unclear. Trimming removed 3 bases from V and 6 bases from J, with 11 bases in between. The CDR3 extends over 13 amino acids. CDR3: CASSFTESPEAFF. The DNA of the CDR3 is TGTGCCAGCAGTTTTACTGAGTCCCCTGAAGCTTTCTTT.

The rearrangement uses TRBV28 and TRBJ1-5; no definite D call. V lost 3 bases and J 4 bases, leaving 4 bases between the germline ends. CDR3 size: 12 residues. CDR1 is MDHEN and CDR2 is SYDVKM in the germline V gene. CDR3 amino acids: CASSLTNQPQHF. CDR3 in DNA: TGTGCCAGCAGTTTGACTAATCAGCCCCAGCATTTT.

This clone has a single count. The chain uses TRBV5-4 and TRBJ1-1; 9 bases match TRBD1. The length of the CDR3 is 13 residues. Germline V gives CDR1 SGHNT, CDR2 YYREEE (reference sequence). J lost 7 bases, V lost 4 bases, and 5 bases had no gene match. CDR3: CASSTRDRDEAFF. CDR3 DNA sequence: TGTGCCAGCAGCACCAGGGACAGGGATGAAGCTTTCTTT.

This clone was found once. The gene calls are TRBV28 and TRBJ2-7, with 7 bases that match TRBD1. Germline CDR1 and CDR2: MDHEN and SYDVKM. With V trimmed by 5 bases and J by 4 bases, 11 bases remained unmatched. The CDR3 contains 15 residues. The CDR3 region is CASSTPQGWAYEQYF. The CDR3, as DNA: TGTGCCAGCAGTACCCCACAGGGGTGGGCTTACGAGCAGTACTTC.

This clone has more than one count but fewer than ten. The genes are TRBV12-3 or TRBV12-4 and TRBJ1-1; D uncertain. With 3 bases removed from V and 0 bases from J, the gap between germline ends came to 5 bases. The CDR3 covers 13 residues. This chain's CDR3 is CASSFRVNTEAFF. The CDR3 region has the DNA TGTGCCAGCAGTTTCCGAGTGAACACTGAAGCTTTCTTT.

This clone was detected once. This chain uses TRBV5-1 with TRBJ1-2; 11 positions agree with TRBD1. The CDR3 sequence is 14 residues long. J gave up 8 bases and V 5 bases, and 8 bases lay outside the gene matches. Per germline, CDR1 SGHRS and CDR2 YFSETQ. CDR3 sequence: CASRRTGGARGYTF. As DNA, the CDR3 is TGCGCCAGCAGGAGGACAGGGGGCGCGAGGGGCTACACCTTC.

The table lists this clone with a count of one. This chain uses TRBV11-1 with TRBJ1-4; TRBD1 matches 8 bases. Germline assignment: CDR1 SGHAT and CDR2 FQDESV (reference sequence). The CDR3 spans 15 residues. Trimming removed 6 bases from V and 8 bases from J; junction bases left unmatched: 11. The CDR3 region has the DNA TGTGCCAGCAGTCGTCCGGGACAGGCCGGAGAAAAACTGTTTTTT. Protein product: CASSRPGQAGEKLFF.

The chain links TRBV28 to TRBJ2-7; 7 bases map to TRBD1. The CDR3 is made up of 15 amino acids. The trim removed 6 bases at V and 0 bases at J, leaving 8 bases unmatched. The germline CDR1 and CDR2 sequences are MDHEN and SYDVKM. The CDR3 reads CASSAGGTSSYEQYF. The CDR3 DNA is TGTGCCAGCAGCGCAGGGGGTACGAGCTCCTACGAGCAGTACTTC.

The chain joins TRBV12-3 or TRBV12-4 to TRBJ1-2; TRBD1 is a possible D gene (5 bases). The V end lost 3 bases, the J end lost 2 bases, and 7 bases lay between the germline ends. The CDR3 is 13 residues long. The CDR3 loop is CASSFPGNYGYTF. The CDR3 DNA reads as TGTGCCAGCAGTTTCCCAGGGAACTATGGCTACACCTTC.

V and J are TRBV20-1 and TRBJ1-2, with no clear D. With 6 bases removed from V and 0 bases from J, the gap between germline ends came to 5 bases. Germline V gene data show CDR1 as DFQATT and CDR2 as SNEGSKA (reference sequence). This CDR3 has 11 residues. CDR3 region: CSARSNYGYTF. The CDR3 region has the DNA TGCAGTGCACGGTCTAACTATGGCTACACCTTC.

A remark on this clone: Additional DNA sequences in this sample encode the identical CDR3. The genes are TRBV28 and TRBJ1-5; D might be TRBD1 (5 bases). The germline gives CDR1 MDHEN, CDR2 SYDVKM. Trimming pared 3 bases from V and 2 bases from J, leaving 8 bases between. The CDR3 sequence is 14 residues long. The CDR3 loop reads CASSFGAGNQPQHF. In nucleotides, the CDR3 is TGTGCCAGCAGTTTTGGGGCCGGCAATCAGCCCCAGCATTTT.

The rearrangement links TRBV18 to TRBJ2-7; weak D call: TRBD2 (5 bases). From germline, CDR1 is KGHSH and CDR2 LQKENI. The V gene lost 1 base and the J gene lost 7 bases, with 17 bases spanning the gap. This CDR3 comprises 15 residues. The CDR3 sequence: CASSPLGPREREQYF. CDR3 coding DNA: TGTGCCAGCTCACCACTCGGGCCTCGGGAACGAGAGCAGTACTTC.

This chain uses TRBV28 with TRBJ2-5; perhaps TRBD1 as D (5 bases). V was clipped by 4 bases and J by 5 bases, with 17 bases between them. The germline V gene encodes CDR1 MDHEN and CDR2 SYDVKM. The CDR3 runs to 15 residues. CDR3: CASSSQRGSWETQYF. Here the CDR3 DNA reads TGTGCCAGCAGTTCCCAAAGGGGTTCTTGGGAGACCCAGTACTTC.

This clone was seen a handful of times. The V and J genes are TRBV27 and TRBJ1-1, with 11 bases identical to TRBD1. The V segment lost 7 bases and the J segment 3 bases; nucleotides outside the gene matches: 7. CDR1 and CDR2 (germline): MNHEY, SMNVEV (reference sequence). CDR3 length: 15 residues. CDR3 loop: CASTQGTGGDTEAFF. The DNA for the CDR3 is TGTGCCAGCACCCAGGGGACAGGGGGAGACACTGAAGCTTTCTTT.

The chain recombines TRBV24-1 with TRBJ1-6, with 7 bases that match TRBD1. The CDR3 loop spans 18 amino acids. Germline trimming cut 7 bases from V and 0 bases from J; bases unmatched to any gene: 11. Germline V gene sequence: CDR1 KGHDR, CDR2 SFDVKD. CDR3 loop: CATRQGGQKSSYNSPLHF. The CDR3, as DNA: TGTGCCACCAGGCAGGGGGGACAGAAAAGCTCCTATAATTCACCCCTCCACTTT.

This clone was observed once. This rearrangement joins TRBV6-1 to TRBJ1-3; D possibly corresponds to TRBD1 (5 bases). Germline CDR1 reads MNHNS; CDR2 reads SASEGT. CDR3 length equals 15 residues. Trimming took off 3 bases at V and 4 bases at J, with 13 bases between the two ends. CDR3 sequence reads: CASSDRDGGGNTIYF. CDR3 nucleotide sequence: TGTGCCAGCAGTGACCGGGACGGGGGAGGAAACACCATATATTTT.

In this sample, this clone turned up once. CDR3 residues: CATRTGEGTEAFF. For the CDR3, the DNA is TGTGCCACCCGGACAGGGGAGGGCACTGAAGCTTTCTTT. The chain recombines TRBV24-1 with TRBJ1-1, with 9 positions matching TRBD1. Germline CDR1 KGHDR, CDR2 SFDVKD. The length of the CDR3 is 13 residues. V gave up 9 bases and J gave up 4 bases; unmatched junction bases: 5.

This sequence joins TRBV5-8 and TRBJ2-4, with 7 nucleotides matching TRBD2. The CDR3 consists of 13 residues. V dropped 5 bases and J dropped 9; count of bases not matched to a gene: 8. CDR1 is SGHTS, CDR2 YDEGEE, per germline. The CDR3 loop reads CASRRDPGGIQYF. CDR3 sequence (DNA): TGTGCCAGCAGGAGAGACCCGGGAGGCATTCAGTACTTC.

The V call is TRBV28, the J call TRBJ2-7; 9 bases fit TRBD2. J gave up 2 bases and V 4 bases, and 9 bases lay outside the gene matches. CDR3 length: 16 residues. The germline V gene has CDR1 MDHEN and CDR2 SYDVKM. The CDR3 sequence: CASSSVSGRDTYEQYF. The CDR3 DNA reads TGTGCCAGCAGTTCCGTTAGCGGGAGAGATACCTACGAGCAGTACTTC.

V gene TRBV6-4 combines with J gene TRBJ2-6; D not certain. From germline, CDR1 is MRHNA and CDR2 SNTAGT. The CDR3 has 13 residues. The V end lost 3 bases, the J end lost 4 bases, and 4 bases lay between the germline ends. The CDR3 nucleotides are TGTGCCAGCAGTGAGCAGGGGGCCAACGTCCTGACTTTC. It translates to CASSEQGANVLTF.

The genes are TRBV9 and TRBJ2-7; D not certain. This CDR3 region has 13 residues. V was trimmed by 0 bases and J by 2 bases, leaving 6 bases between them. Looked up from germline, CDR1 is SGDLS and CDR2 is YYNGEE. CDR3 residues: CASSVGVAYEQYF. In nucleotides, the CDR3 is TGTGCCAGCAGCGTAGGTGTCGCCTACGAGCAGTACTTC.

This clone occurred a few times. The chain links TRBV7-2 to TRBJ2-7; D is undetermined. This CDR3 contains 13 residues. The germline V and J ends were trimmed by 1 base and 4 bases, with 8 bases remaining between them. From germline, CDR1 is SGHTA and CDR2 FQGNSA. Here the CDR3 DNA reads TGTGCCAGCAGCTTAGTTCCCCAATACGAGCAGTACTTC. Translated, it gives CASSLVPQYEQYF.

The J gene is TRBJ2-5, the V gene TRBV4-1; D is unresolved. Germline V gives CDR1 MGHRA, CDR2 YSYEKL. This CDR3 has 12 residues. V lost 0 bases and J 7 bases, leaving 6 bases between the germline ends. The DNA for the CDR3 is TGCGCCAGCAGCCAAGATCTAGGGACCCAGTACTTC. Translation gives CASSQDLGTQYF.

This sequence joins TRBV5-5 and TRBJ2-1; 9 bases map to TRBD2. V was clipped by 0 bases and J by 6 bases; unmatched bases: 7. From germline, CDR1 is SGHKS and CDR2 YYEKEE (reference sequence). The CDR3 is 16 residues long. CDR3 region: CASSLVVLAGPNEQFF. In DNA form, the CDR3 reads TGTGCCAGCAGCTTGGTCGTTCTAGCGGGACCCAATGAGCAGTTCTTC.

This clone has just a few counts. The CDR3 region is CASSLGAESSPLHF. The CDR3 nucleotides read TGTGCCAGCAGCTTGGGGGCAGAGAGTTCACCCCTCCACTTT. This chain connects TRBV5-4 to TRBJ1-6; the D is unclear. V was pared by 0 bases and J by 9 bases, with 10 bases between. The CDR3 extends over 14 amino acids. Per germline, CDR1 SGHNT and CDR2 YYREEE (reference sequence).

The genes are TRBV18 and TRBJ2-1, with D possibly being TRBD2 (6 bases). V shed 3 bases and J shed 1 base, with 7 bases lying between them. This CDR3 is built from 14 residues. In germline, CDR1 is KGHSH, CDR2 LQKENI. The CDR3 reads CASSPTRSYNEQFF. The CDR3 DNA follows: TGTGCCAGCTCACCGACTAGGTCCTACAATGAGCAGTTCTTC.